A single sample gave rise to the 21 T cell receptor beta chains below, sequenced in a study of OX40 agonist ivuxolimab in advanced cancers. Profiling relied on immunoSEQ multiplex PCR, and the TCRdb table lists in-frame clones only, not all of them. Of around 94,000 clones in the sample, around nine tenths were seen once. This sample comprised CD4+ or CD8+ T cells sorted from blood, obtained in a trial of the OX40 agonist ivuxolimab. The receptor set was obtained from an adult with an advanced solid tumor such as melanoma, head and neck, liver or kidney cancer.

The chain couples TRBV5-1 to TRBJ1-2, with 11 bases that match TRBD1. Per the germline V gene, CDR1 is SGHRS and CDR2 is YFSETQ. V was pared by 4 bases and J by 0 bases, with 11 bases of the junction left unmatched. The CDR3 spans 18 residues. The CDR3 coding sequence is TGCGCCAGCAGCCCCAGGACCGGGACAGGGGGAGCTAACTATGGCTACACCTTC. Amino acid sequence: CASSPRTGTGGANYGYTF.

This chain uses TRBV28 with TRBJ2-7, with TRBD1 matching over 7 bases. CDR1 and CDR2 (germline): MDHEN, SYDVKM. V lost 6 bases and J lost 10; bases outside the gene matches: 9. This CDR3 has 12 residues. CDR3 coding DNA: TGTGCCAGCAGCTTAACAGGGGAGACACAGTACTTC. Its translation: CASSLTGETQYF.

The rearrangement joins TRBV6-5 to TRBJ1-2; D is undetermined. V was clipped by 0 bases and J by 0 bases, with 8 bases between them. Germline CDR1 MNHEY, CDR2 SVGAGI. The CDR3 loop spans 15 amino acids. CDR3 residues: CASSYSGGTNYGYTF. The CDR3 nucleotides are TGTGCCAGCAGTTACTCTGGCGGTACTAACTATGGCTACACCTTC.

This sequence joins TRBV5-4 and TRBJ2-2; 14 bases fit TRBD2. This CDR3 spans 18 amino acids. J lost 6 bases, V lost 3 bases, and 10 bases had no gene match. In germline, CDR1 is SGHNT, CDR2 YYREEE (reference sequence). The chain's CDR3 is CASSSRRGLAGGAGELFF. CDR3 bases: TGTGCCAGCAGCTCTCGCAGAGGACTAGCGGGAGGCGCCGGGGAGCTGTTTTTT.

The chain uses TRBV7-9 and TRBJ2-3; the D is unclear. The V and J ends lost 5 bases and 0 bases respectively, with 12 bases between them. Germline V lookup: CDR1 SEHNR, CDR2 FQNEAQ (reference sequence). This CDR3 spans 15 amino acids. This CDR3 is CASSPSGSSTDTQYF. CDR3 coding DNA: TGTGCCAGCAGCCCGTCTGGCAGTAGCACAGATACGCAGTATTTT.

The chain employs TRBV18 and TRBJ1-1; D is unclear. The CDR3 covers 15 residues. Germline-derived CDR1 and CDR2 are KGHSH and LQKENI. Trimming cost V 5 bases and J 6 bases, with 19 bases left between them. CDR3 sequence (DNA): TGTGCCAGCTCAACGGGAGGATGGCAAGGGTCTGAAGCTTTCTTT. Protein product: CASSTGGWQGSEAFF.

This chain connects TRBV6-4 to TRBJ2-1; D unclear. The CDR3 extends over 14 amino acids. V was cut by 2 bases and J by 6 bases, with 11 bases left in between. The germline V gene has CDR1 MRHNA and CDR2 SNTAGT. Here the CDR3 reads CASSDLAGSNEQFF. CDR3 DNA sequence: TGTGCCAGCAGTGACCTCGCCGGGTCCAATGAGCAGTTCTTC.

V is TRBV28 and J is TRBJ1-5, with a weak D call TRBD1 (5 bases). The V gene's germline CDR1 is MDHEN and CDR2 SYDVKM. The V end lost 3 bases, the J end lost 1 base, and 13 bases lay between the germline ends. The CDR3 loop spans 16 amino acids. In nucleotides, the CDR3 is TGTGCCAGCAGTTTGGGGGGATTGCAGAGCAATCAGCCCCAGCATTTT. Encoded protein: CASSLGGLQSNQPQHF.

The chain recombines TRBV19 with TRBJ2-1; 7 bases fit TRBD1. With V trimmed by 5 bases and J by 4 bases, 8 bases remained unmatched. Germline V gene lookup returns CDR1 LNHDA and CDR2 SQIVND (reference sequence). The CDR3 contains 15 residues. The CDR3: CASSLGQTVYNEQFF. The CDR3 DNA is TGTGCCAGTAGTTTGGGACAGACTGTTTACAATGAGCAGTTCTTC.

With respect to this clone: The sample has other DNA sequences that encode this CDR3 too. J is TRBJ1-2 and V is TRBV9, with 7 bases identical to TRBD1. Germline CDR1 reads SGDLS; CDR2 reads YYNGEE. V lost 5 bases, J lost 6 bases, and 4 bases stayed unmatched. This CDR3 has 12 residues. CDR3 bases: TGTGCCAGCAGTCTTACAGGGGATGGCTACACCTTC. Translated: CASSLTGDGYTF. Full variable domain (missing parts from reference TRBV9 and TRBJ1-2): DSGVTQTPKHLITATGQRVTLRCSPRSGDLSVYWYQQSLDQGLQFLIQYYNGEERAKGNILERFSAQQFPDLHSELNLSSLELGDSALYFCASSLTGDGYTFGSGTRLTVV.

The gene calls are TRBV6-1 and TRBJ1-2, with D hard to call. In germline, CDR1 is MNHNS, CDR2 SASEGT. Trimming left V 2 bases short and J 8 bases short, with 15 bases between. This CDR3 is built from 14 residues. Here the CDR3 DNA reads TGTGCCAGCAGTGAATTACAGCAACGGACGGGCTACACCTTC. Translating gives CASSELQQRTGYTF.

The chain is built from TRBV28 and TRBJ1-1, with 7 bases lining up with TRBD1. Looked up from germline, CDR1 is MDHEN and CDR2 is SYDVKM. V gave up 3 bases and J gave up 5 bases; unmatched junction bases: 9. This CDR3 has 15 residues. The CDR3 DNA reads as TGTGCCAGCAGTTTGCGGACAGGAAAGGGGACTGAAGCTTTCTTT. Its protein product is CASSLRTGKGTEAFF.

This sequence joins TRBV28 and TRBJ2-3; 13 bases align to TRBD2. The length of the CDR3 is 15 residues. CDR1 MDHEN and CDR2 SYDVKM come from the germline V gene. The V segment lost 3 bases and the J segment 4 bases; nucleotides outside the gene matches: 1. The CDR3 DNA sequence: TGTGCCAGCAGTTTCGGACTAGCGGGGGCAGATACGCAGTATTTT. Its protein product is CASSFGLAGADTQYF.

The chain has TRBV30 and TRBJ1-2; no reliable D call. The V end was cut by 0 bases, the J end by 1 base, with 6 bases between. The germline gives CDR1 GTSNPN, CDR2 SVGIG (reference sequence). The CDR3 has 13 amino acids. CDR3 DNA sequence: TGTGCCTGGAGTGTAGCATTTAACTATGGCTACACCTTC. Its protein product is CAWSVAFNYGYTF.

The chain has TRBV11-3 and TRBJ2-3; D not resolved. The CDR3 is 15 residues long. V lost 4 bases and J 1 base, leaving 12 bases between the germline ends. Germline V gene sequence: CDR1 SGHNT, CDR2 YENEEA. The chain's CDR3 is CASSSTDYRTDTQYF. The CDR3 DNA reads TGTGCCAGCAGCTCGACGGATTACCGCACAGATACGCAGTATTTT.

CDR3 in DNA: TGTGCCAGCAGCTTGGGAATCGGGACAGGGACCAACTATGGCTACACCTTC. Protein: CASSLGIGTGTNYGYTF. The genes are TRBV5-5 and TRBJ1-2; TRBD1 aligns across 9 bases. This CDR3 spans 17 amino acids. Losses at the gene ends were 0 bases for V and 2 bases for J; bases not matched to a gene: 8. Germline V gene lookup returns CDR1 SGHKS and CDR2 YYEKEE (reference sequence).

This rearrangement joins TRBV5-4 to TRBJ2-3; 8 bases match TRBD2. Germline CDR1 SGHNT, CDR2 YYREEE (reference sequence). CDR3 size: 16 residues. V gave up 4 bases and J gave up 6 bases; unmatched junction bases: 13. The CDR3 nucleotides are TGTGCCAGCAGCCACGGGCGAGCGGGAGTTCCCGATACGCAGTATTTT. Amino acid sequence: CASSHGRAGVPDTQYF. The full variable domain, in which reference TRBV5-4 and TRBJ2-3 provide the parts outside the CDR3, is ETGVTQSPTHLIKTRGQQVTLRCSSQSGHNTVSWYQQALGQGPQFIFQYYREEENGRGNFPPRFSGLQFPNYSSELNVNALELDDSALYLCASSHGRAGVPDTQYFGPGTRLTVL.

CDR3 region: CASSLSRVSDTQYF. The CDR3 region has the DNA TGTGCCAGCAGCTTAAGTAGGGTCTCAGATACGCAGTATTTT. The chain couples TRBV7-3 to TRBJ2-3; no firm D call. CDR3 length: 14 amino acids. V lost 1 base and J 4 bases, leaving 9 bases between the germline ends. Germline V gene data show CDR1 as SGHTA and CDR2 as FQGTGA.

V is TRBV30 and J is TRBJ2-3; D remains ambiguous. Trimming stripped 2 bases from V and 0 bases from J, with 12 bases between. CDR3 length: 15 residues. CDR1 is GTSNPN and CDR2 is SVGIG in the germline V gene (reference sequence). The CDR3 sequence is CAWSSGSTSTDTQYF. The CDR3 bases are TGTGCCTGGAGTTCCGGGTCGACTAGCACAGATACGCAGTATTTT.

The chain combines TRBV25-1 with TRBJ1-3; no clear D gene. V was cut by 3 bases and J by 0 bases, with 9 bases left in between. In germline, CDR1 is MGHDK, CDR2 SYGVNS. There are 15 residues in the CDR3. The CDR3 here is CASSDGPSSGNTIYF. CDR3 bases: TGTGCCAGCAGTGACGGCCCGAGCTCTGGAAACACCATATATTTT. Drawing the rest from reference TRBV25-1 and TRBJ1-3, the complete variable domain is EADIYQTPRYLVIGTGKKITLECSQTMGHDKMYWYQQDPGMELHLIHYSYGVNSTEKGDLSSESTVSRIRTEHFPLTLESARPSHTSQYLCASSDGPSSGNTIYFGEGSWLTVV.

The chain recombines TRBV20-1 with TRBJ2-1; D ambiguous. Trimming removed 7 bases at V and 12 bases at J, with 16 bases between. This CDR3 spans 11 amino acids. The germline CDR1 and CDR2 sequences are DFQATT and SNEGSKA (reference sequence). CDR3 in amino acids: CSGTNNEGQFF. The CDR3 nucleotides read TGCAGTGGGACCAACAATGAAGGGCAGTTCTTC.